The 8 T cell receptor beta chains listed next were all sequenced from one sample in a study of cytomegalovirus exposure and HLA in healthy donors. The repertoire was sequenced with immunoSEQ multiplex PCR; TCRdb's copy has only in-frame clones and lacks some. The profile shows 100,000 to 150,000 clones, about 96% of them singletons. What was sequenced was PBMCs. The receptors derive from a man between 18 and 29 years old in good health and CMV-seronegative.

This chain joins TRBV5-1 and TRBJ1-3; 7 bases map to TRBD1. V gave up 0 bases and J gave up 2 bases; unmatched junction bases: 5. The germline V gene has CDR1 SGHRS and CDR2 YFSETQ. This CDR3 spans 16 amino acids. CDR3 protein: CASSLGQGVPGNTIYF. The CDR3 DNA follows: TGCGCCAGCAGCTTGGGACAGGGCGTGCCTGGAAACACCATATATTTT.

This clone was picked up one time. This chain uses TRBV6-6 with TRBJ1-5, with D possibly matching TRBD1 (5 bases). The CDR3 length is 13 residues. Per germline, CDR1 MNHNY and CDR2 SVGAGI (reference sequence). The germline V and J ends were trimmed by 11 bases and 2 bases, with 13 bases remaining between them. The CDR3 here is CAGAPGGNQPQHF. The CDR3 nucleotides read TGTGCCGGGGCACCTGGGGGCAATCAGCCCCAGCATTTT.

The V call is TRBV6-6, the J call TRBJ2-7, with D maybe TRBD2 (5 bases). This CDR3 is built from 16 residues. V was pared by 6 bases and J by 0 bases, with 18 bases between. Germline V CDR1 and CDR2: MNHNY, SVGAGI (reference sequence). Here the CDR3 DNA reads TGTGCCAGCAGATACCAACTGGCGGGCCACTCCTACGAGCAGTACTTC. This sequence encodes CASRYQLAGHSYEQYF.

The chain joins TRBV27 to TRBJ2-7, with 8 bases fitting TRBD2. V dropped 6 bases and J dropped 1; count of bases not matched to a gene: 8. This CDR3 is 15 amino acids long. The germline CDR1 and CDR2 sequences are MNHEY and SMNVEV (reference sequence). For the CDR3, the DNA is TGTGCCAGCAGCTGGTCGGGGGGGCGGTCCTACGAGCAGTACTTC. This gives the protein CASSWSGGRSYEQYF.

The chain has TRBV7-2 and TRBJ2-3; D is unclear. The CDR3 is made up of 14 amino acids. Germline V gene sequence: CDR1 SGHTA, CDR2 FQGNSA. Trimming left V 1 base short and J 1 base short, with 6 bases between. The CDR3 sequence: CASSLGRGTDTQYF. In nucleotides, the CDR3 is TGTGCCAGCAGCTTAGGTCGCGGCACAGATACGCAGTATTTT.

The chain has TRBV9 and TRBJ2-7, with TRBD2 matching over 9 bases. The V segment lost 0 bases and the J segment 3 bases; nucleotides outside the gene matches: 1. Germline V gives CDR1 SGDLS, CDR2 YYNGEE. The CDR3 loop spans 14 amino acids. CDR3 protein: CASSVASGIYEQYF. In nucleotides, the CDR3 is TGTGCCAGCAGCGTAGCTAGCGGGATCTACGAGCAGTACTTC. Complete variable domain (other parts from reference TRBV9 and TRBJ2-7): DSGVTQTPKHLITATGQRVTLRCSPRSGDLSVYWYQQSLDQGLQFLIQYYNGEERAKGNILERFSAQQFPDLHSELNLSSLELGDSALYFCASSVASGIYEQYFGPGTRLTVT.

The chain employs TRBV7-3 and TRBJ2-1; TRBD2 is a possible D gene (5 bases). V was shortened by 5 bases and J by 1 base, with 15 bases between the two germline ends. This CDR3 comprises 16 residues. The germline V gene has CDR1 SGHTA and CDR2 FQGTGA. The CDR3 region is CASSAFHTGSYNEQFF. The CDR3 DNA is TGTGCCAGCAGCGCTTTTCATACGGGATCCTACAATGAGCAGTTCTTC.

The chain joins TRBV7-6 to TRBJ1-1; TRBD1 is a possible D gene (6 bases). In germline, CDR1 is SGHVS, CDR2 FNYEAQ. Deletions cut 8 bases from V and 2 bases from J, with 12 bases between. The CDR3 is made up of 13 amino acids. DNA of the CDR3: TGTGCCAGCGCTCCGGACAGTAACACTGAAGCTTTCTTT. It specifies CASAPDSNTEAFF.